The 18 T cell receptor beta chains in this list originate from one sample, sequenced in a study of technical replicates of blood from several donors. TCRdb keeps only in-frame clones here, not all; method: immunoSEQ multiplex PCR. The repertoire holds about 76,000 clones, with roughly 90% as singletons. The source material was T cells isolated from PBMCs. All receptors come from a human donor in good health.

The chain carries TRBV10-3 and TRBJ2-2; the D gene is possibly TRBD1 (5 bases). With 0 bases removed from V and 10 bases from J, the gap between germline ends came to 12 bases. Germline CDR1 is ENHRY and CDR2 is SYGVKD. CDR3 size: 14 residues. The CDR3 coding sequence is TGTGCCATCAGTGAGTCCATCGCAGGGATGGAGCTGTTTTTT. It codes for CAISESIAGMELFF.

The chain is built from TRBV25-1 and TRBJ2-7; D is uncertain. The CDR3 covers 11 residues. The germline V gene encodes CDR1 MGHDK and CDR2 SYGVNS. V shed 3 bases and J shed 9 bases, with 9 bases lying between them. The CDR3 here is CASSDLRWQYF. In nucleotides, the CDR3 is TGTGCCAGCAGTGACTTGAGGTGGCAGTACTTC.

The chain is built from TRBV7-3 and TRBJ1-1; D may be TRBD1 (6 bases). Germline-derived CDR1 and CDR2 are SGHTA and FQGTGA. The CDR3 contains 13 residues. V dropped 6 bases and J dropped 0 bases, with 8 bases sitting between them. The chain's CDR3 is CASSTGLNTEAFF. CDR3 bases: TGTGCCAGCAGTACAGGGTTGAACACTGAAGCTTTCTTT.

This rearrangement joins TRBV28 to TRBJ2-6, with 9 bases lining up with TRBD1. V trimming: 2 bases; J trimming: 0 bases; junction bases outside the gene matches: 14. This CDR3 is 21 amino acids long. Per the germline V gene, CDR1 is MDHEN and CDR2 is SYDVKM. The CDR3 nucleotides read TGTGCCAGCAGTTTAATTAGTCTTTTTGGGACAGGGTTCTCTGGGGCCAACGTCCTGACTTTC. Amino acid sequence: CASSLISLFGTGFSGANVLTF.

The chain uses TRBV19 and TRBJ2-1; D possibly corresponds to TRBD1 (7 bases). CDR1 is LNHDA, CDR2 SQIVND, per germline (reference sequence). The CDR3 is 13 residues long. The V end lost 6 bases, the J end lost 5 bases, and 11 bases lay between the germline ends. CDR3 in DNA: TGTGCCAGTAGCCAGGGGGGACACAATGAGCAGTTCTTC. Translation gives CASSQGGHNEQFF.

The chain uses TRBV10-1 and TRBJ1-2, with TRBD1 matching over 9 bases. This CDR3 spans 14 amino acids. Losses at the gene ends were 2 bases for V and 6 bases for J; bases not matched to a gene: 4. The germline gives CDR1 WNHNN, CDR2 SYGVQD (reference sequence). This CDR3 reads CASSEGTGYNGYTF. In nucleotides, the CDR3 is TGCGCCAGCAGTGAGGGGACAGGGTATAATGGCTACACCTTC.

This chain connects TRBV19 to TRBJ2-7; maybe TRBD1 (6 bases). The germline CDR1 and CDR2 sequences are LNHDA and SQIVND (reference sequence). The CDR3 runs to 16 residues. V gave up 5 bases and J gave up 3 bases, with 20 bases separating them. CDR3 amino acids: CASSSNRDIKGYEQYF. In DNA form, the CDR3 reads TGTGCCAGTAGTTCTAATCGGGACATCAAGGGCTACGAGCAGTACTTC. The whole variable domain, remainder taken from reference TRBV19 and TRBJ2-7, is DGGITQSPKYLFRKEGQNVTLSCEQNLNHDAMYWYRQDPGQGLRLIYYSQIVNDFQKGDIAEGYSVSREKKESFPLTVTSAQKNPTAFYLCASSSNRDIKGYEQYFGPGTRLTVT.

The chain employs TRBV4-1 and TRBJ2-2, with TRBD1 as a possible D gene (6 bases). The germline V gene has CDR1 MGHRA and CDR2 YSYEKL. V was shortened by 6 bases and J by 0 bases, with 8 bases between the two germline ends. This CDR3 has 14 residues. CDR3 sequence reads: CASRGGTNTGELFF. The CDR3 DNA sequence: TGCGCCAGCAGAGGGGGTACGAACACCGGGGAGCTGTTTTTT.

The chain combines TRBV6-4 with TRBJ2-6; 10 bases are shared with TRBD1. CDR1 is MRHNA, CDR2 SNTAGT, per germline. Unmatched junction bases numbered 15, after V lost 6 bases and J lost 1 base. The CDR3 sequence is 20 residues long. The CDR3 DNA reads TGTGCCAGCAGCCCCTCCGGGACAGGGGTTTTAGGGTCTGGGGCCAACGTCCTGACTTTC. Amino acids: CASSPSGTGVLGSGANVLTF.

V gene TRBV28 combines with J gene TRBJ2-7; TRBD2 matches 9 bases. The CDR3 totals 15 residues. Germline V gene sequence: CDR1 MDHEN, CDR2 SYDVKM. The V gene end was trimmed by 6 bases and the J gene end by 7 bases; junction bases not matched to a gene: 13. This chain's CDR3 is CASRDARGRAGEQYF. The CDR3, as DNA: TGTGCCAGCAGGGACGCACGCGGGAGGGCTGGGGAGCAGTACTTC. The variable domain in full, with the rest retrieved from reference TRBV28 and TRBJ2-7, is DVKVTQSSRYLVKRTGEKVFLECVQDMDHENMFWYRQDPGLGLRLIYFSYDVKMKEKGDIPEGYSVSREKKERFSLILESASTNQTSMYLCASRDARGRAGEQYFGPGTRLTVT.

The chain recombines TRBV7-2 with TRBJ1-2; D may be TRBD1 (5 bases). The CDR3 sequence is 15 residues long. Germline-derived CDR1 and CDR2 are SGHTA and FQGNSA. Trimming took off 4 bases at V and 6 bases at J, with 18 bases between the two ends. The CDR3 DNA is TGTGCCAGCAGCTCAGCCACAGGATTCAGGAATGGCTACACCTTC. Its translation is CASSSATGFRNGYTF.

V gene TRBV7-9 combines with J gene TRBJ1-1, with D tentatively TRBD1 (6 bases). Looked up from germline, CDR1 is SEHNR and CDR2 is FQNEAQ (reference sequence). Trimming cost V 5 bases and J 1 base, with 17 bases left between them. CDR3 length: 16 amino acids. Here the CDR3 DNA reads TGTGCCAGCAGCCGGATTGGGGGCTCGGGGAACACTGAAGCTTTCTTT. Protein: CASSRIGGSGNTEAFF.

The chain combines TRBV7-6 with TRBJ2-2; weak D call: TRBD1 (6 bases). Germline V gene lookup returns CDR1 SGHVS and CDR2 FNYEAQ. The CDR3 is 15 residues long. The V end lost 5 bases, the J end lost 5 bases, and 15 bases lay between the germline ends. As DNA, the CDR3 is TGTGCCAGCAGCGTAAACAGGGTTCCGACCGGGGAGCTGTTTTTT. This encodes CASSVNRVPTGELFF.

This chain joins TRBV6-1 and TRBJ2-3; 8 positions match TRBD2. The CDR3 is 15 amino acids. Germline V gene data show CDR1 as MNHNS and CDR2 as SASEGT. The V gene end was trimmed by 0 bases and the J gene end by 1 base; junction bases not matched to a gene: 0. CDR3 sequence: CASSEARGGTDTQYF. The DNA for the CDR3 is TGTGCCAGCAGTGAAGCGCGGGGGGGCACAGATACGCAGTATTTT.

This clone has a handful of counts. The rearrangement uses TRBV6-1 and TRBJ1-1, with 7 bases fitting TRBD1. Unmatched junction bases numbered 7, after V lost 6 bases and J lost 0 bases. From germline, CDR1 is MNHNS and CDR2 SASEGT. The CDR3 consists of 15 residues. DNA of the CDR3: TGTGCCAGCAGGACCGGGACAGCCATGAACACTGAAGCTTTCTTT. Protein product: CASRTGTAMNTEAFF.

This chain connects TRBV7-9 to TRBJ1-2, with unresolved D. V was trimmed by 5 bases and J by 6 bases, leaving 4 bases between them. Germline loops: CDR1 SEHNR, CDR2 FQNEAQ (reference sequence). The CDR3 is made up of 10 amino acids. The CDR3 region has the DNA TGTGCCAGCAGCCCGGATGGCTACACCTTC. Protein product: CASSPDGYTF.

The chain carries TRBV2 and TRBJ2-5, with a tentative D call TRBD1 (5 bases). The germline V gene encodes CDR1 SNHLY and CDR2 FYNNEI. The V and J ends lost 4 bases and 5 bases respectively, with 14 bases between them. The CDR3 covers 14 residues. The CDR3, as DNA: TGTGCCAGCAGTGTCCCCTTGAGACAGGAGACCCAGTACTTC. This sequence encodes CASSVPLRQETQYF.

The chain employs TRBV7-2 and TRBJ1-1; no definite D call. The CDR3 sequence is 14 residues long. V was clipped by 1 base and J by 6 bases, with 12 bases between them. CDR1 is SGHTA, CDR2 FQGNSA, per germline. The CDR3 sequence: CASSLVSSLPEAFF. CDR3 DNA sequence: TGTGCCAGCAGCTTAGTTAGCAGTCTCCCTGAAGCTTTCTTT.